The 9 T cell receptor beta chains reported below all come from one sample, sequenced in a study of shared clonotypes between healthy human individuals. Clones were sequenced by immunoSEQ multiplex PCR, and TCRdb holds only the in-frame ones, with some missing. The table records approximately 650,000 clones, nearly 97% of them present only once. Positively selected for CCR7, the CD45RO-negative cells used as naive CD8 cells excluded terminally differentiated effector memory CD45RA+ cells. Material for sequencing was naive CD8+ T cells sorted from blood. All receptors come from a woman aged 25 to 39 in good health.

CDR3 in DNA: TGTGCCAGCATTGGGTTGGCGGATACGCAGTATTTT. Translating it yields CASIGLADTQYF. This sequence joins TRBV2 and TRBJ2-3; D is uncertain. From germline, CDR1 is SNHLY and CDR2 FYNNEI. V was cut by 7 bases and J by 6 bases, with 11 bases left in between. This CDR3 contains 12 residues.

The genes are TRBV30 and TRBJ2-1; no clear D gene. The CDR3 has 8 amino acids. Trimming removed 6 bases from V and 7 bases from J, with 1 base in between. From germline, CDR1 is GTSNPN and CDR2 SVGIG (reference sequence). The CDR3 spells CACNEQFF. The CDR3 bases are TGTGCCTGTAATGAGCAGTTCTTC.

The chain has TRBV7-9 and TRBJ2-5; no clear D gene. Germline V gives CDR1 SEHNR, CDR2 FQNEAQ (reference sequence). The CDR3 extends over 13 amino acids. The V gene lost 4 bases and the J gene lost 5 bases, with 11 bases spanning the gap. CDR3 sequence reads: CASSSLLGETQYF. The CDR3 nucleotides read TGTGCCAGCAGCTCCTTACTGGGGGAGACCCAGTACTTC.

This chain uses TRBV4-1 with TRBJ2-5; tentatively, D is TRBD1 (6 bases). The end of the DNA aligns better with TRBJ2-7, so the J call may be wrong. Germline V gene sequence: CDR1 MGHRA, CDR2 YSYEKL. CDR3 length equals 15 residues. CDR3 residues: CASSQEGAQGHEQYF. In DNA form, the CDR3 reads TGCGCCAGCAGCCAAGAGGGGGCGCAGGGGCACGAGCAGTACTTC.

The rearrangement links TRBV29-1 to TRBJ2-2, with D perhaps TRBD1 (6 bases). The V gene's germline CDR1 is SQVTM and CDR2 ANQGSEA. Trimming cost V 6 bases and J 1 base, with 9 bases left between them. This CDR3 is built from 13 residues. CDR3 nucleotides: TGCAGCGTGGCGACAGGGAACACCGGGGAGCTGTTTTTT. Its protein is CSVATGNTGELFF.

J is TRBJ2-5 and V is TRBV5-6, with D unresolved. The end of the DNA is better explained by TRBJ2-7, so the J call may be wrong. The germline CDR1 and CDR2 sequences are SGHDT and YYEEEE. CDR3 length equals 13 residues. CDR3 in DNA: TGTGCCAGCAGCTTGGTTCGCCTGGACGAGCAGTACTTC. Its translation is CASSLVRLDEQYF.

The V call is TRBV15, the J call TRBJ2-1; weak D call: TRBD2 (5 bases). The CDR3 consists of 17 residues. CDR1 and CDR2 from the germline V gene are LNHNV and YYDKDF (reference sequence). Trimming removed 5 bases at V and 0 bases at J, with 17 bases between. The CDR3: CATSRLKRTSSYNEQFF. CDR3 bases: TGTGCCACCAGCCGACTTAAGCGGACGAGCTCCTACAATGAGCAGTTCTTC.

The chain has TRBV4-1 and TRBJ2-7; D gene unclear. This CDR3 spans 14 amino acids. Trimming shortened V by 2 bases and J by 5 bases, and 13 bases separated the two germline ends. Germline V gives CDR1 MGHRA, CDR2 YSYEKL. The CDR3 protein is CASSQNPRADEQYF. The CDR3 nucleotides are TGCGCCAGCAGCCAAAACCCTAGGGCGGACGAGCAGTACTTC.

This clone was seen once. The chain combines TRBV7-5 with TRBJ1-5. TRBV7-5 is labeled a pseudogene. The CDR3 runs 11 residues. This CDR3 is CVRSYYQPQHF. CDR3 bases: TGTGTCAGAAGCTATTATCAGCCCCAGCATTTT.